The entry below describes one T cell receptor (beta chain). The CDR3 has 16 amino acids. Between the trimmed V and J ends, which lost 4 bases and 0 bases, there was a span of 17 bases. CDR1 is SGHNT, CDR2 YYREEE, per germline (reference sequence). The entry originates in a study of TIL therapy for anti-PD-1-resistant metastatic lung cancer. Turning to the study itself: Tumors carried a median approximately 1.6 non-synonymous mutations per megabase.

Time point here: pre-treatment sample, taken before nivolumab and TIL therapy. The tumor samples were excised metastases, mostly pleural nodules or supraclavicular lymph nodes. Tumor harvest preceded PD-1/PD-L1 blockade, followed by nivolumab treatment. The libraries were made with immunoSEQ v3. The repertoire was sequenced with immunoSEQ multiplex PCR; TCRdb's copy has only in-frame clones and lacks some. The sample lists about 50,000 clones, over 65% seen once, with 5.5% to 6% in the top ten. The source material was tumor tissue, sampled at baseline. This TCR derives from a person aged 25-85 years with non-small cell lung cancer. The chain links TRBV5-4 to TRBJ2-7, with a weak D call TRBD2 (6 bases). CDR3 DNA sequence: TGTGCCAGCAGCCCAAGCCGACTAGTGAGCTCCTACGAGCAGTACTTC. It encodes CASSPSRLVSSYEQYF.